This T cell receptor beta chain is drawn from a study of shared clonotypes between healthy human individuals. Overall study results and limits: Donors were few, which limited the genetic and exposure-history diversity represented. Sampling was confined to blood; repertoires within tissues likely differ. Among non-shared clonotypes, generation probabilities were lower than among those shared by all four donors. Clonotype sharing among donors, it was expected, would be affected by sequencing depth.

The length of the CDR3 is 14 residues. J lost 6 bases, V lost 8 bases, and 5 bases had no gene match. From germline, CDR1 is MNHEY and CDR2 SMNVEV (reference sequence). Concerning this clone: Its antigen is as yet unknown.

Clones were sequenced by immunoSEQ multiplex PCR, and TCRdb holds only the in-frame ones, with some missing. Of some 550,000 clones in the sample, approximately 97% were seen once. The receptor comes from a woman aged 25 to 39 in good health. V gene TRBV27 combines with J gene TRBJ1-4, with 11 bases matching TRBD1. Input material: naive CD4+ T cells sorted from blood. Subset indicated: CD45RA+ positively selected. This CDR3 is CASGGTGGDEKLFF. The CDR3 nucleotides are TGTGCCAGCGGGGGGACAGGGGGTGATGAAAAACTGTTTTTT. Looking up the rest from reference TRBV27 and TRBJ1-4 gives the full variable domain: EAQVTQNPRYLITVTGKKLTVTCSQNMNHEYMSWYRQDPGLGLRQIYYSMNVEVTDKGDVPEGYKVSRKEKRNFPLILESPSPNQTSLYFCASGGTGGDEKLFFGSGTQLSVL.